This T cell receptor (beta chain) appears in the sequencing data of a study of blood T cells in healthy people across ages. For the study at large: When template switching was applied, about one barcoded beta molecule was captured per two T cells.

V was pared by 0 bases and J by 1 base, with 12 bases between. Germline V CDR1 and CDR2: SGHRS, YFSETQ. The CDR3 totals 16 residues. Comments on this clonotype: Its antigen remains unknown.

Study-wide points: CMV status of donors was unknown, possibly confounding expanded clonotype changes.

The use of a sample-barcoded 5' primer and a J-beta primer mix characterized a second PCR of roughly 6 to 11 cycles. TCRdb itself ran the 5' RACE reads through MiXCR, one entry per CDR3 protein. The sample records about 800,000 distinct CDR3 sequences, about half being singletons. The clonotype originates from a man aged 80 or over in good health. The chain is built from TRBV5-1 and TRBJ2-3; D unclear. The specimen sequenced was blood. CDR3 bases: TGCGCCAGCAGCTTGGGGGCGGACGGACGCACAGATACGCAGTATTTT. Protein: CASSLGADGRTDTQYF.